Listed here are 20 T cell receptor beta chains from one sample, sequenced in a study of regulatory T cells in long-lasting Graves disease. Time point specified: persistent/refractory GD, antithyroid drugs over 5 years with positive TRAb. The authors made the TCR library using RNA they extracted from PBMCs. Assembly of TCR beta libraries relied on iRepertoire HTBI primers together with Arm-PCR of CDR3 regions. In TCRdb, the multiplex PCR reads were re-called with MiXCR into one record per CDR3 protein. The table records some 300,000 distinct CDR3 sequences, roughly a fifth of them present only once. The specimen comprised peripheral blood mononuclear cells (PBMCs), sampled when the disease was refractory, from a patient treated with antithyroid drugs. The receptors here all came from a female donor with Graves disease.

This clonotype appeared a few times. CDR3 region: CASSFRDSHTEAFF. CDR3 nucleotide sequence: TGTGCCAGCAGCTTCCGGGACAGCCACACTGAAGCTTTCTTT. The rearrangement links TRBV7-9 to TRBJ1-1; TRBD1 agrees at 7 bases. V was clipped by 3 bases and J by 3 bases; unmatched bases: 4. Per germline, CDR1 SEHNR and CDR2 FQNEAQ (reference sequence). The CDR3 is 14 residues long.

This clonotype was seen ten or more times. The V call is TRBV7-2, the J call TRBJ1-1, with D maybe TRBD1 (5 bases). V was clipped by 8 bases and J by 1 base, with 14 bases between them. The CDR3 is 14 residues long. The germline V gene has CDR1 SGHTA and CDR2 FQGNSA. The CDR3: CASGGPGQNTEAFF. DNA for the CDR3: TGTGCCAGCGGGGGACCGGGCCAGAACACTGAAGCTTTCTTT.

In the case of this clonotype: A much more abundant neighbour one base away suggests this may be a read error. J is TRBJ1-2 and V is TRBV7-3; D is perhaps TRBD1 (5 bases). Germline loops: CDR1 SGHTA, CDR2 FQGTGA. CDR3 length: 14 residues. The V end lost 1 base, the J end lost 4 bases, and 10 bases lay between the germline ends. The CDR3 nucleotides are TGTGCCAGCAGCTTAAACGGACAAGCCTATGGCTACACCTTC. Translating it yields CASSLNGQAYGYTF.

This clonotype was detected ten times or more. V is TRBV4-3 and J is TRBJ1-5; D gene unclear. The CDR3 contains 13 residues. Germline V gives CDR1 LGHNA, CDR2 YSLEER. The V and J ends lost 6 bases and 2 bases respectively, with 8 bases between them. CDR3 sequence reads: CASSPSRNQPQHF. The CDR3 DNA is TGCGCCAGCAGTCCCTCCCGCAATCAGCCCCAGCATTTT.

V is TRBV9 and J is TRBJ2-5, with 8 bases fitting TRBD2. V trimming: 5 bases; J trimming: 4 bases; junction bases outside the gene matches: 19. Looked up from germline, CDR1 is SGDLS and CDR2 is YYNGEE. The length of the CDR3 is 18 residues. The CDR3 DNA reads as TGTGCCAGCAGTAAGGAAAAGGAAGTGGGACTAGTGGGAGAGACCCAGTACTTC. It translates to CASSKEKEVGLVGETQYF.

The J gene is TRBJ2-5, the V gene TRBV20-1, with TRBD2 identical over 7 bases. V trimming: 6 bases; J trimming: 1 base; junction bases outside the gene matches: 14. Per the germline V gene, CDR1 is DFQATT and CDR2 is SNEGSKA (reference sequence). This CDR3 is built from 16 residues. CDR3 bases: TGCAGTGCCGACTCGGCAGCCCGCGGGGGCCAAGAGACCCAGTACTTC. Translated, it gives CSADSAARGGQETQYF.

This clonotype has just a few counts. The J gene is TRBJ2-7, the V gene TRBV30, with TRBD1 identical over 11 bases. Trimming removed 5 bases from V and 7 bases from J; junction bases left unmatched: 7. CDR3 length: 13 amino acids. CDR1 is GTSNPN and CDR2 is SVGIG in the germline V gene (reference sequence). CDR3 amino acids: CAWGAGQGEEQYF. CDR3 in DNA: TGTGCCTGGGGAGCGGGACAGGGGGAAGAGCAGTACTTC.

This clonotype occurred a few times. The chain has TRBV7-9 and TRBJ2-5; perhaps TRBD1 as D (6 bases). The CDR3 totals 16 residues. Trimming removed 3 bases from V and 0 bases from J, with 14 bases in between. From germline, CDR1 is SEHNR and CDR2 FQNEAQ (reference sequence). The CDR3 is CASSLVSGAHQETQYF. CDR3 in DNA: TGTGCCAGCAGCTTGGTTTCAGGGGCCCACCAAGAGACCCAGTACTTC.

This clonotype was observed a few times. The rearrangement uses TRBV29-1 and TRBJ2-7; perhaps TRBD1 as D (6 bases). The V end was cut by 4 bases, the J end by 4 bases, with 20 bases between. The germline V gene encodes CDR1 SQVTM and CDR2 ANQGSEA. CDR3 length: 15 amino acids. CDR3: CSVASGAGAVYEQYF. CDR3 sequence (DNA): TGCAGCGTTGCCTCCGGGGCAGGGGCGGTATACGAGCAGTACTTC.

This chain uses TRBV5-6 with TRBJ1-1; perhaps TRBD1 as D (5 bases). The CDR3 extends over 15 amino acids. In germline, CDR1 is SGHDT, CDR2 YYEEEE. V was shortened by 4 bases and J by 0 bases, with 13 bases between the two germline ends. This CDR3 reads CASSTRDSMNTEAFF. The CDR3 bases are TGTGCCAGCAGCACGCGGGACTCCATGAACACTGAAGCTTTCTTT.

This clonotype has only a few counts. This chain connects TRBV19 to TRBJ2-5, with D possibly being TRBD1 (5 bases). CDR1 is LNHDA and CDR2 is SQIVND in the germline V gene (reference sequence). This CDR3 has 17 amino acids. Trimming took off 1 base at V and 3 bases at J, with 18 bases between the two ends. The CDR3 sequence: CASSIAPQVEGKETQYF. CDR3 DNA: TGTGCCAGTAGTATAGCTCCACAGGTCGAAGGAAAAGAGACCCAGTACTTC. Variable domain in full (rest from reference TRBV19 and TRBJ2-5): DGGITQSPKYLFRKEGQNVTLSCEQNLNHDAMYWYRQDPGQGLRLIYYSQIVNDFQKGDIAEGYSVSREKKESFPLTVTSAQKNPTAFYLCASSIAPQVEGKETQYFGPGTRLLVL.

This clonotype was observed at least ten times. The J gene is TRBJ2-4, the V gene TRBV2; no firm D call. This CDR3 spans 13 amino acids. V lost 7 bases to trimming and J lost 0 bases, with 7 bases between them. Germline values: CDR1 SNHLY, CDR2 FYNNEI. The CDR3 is CASKDLAKNIQYF. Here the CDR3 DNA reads TGTGCCAGCAAGGATCTAGCCAAAAACATTCAGTACTTC.

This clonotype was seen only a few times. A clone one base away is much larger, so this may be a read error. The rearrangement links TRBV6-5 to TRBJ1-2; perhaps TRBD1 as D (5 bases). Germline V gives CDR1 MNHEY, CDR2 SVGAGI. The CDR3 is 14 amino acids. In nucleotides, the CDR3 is TGTGCCAACAGTTCCGGGACGGACGGCTATGGCTACACCTTC. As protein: CANSSGTDGYGYTF.

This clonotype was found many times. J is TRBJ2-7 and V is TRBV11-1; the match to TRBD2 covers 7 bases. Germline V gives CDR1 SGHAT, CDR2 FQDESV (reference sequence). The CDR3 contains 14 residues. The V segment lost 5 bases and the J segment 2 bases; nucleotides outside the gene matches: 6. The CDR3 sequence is CASSTRLAPYEQYF. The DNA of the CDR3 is TGTGCCAGCAGCACGCGACTAGCCCCCTACGAGCAGTACTTC.

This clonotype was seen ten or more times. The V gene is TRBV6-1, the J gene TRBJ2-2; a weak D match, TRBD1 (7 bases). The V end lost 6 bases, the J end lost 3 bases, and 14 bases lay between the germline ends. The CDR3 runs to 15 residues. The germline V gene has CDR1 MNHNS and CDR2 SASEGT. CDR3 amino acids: CASSPDREDTGELFF. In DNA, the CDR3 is TGTGCCAGCAGCCCCGACAGGGAGGACACCGGGGAGCTGTTTTTT.

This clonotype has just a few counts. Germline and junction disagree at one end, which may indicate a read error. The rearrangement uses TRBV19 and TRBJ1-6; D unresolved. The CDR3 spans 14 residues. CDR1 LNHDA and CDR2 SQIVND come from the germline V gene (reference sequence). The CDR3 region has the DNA TGTGCCAGTAGGATAGACGGCACTAATTCACCCCTCCACTTT. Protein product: CASRIDGTNSPLHF.

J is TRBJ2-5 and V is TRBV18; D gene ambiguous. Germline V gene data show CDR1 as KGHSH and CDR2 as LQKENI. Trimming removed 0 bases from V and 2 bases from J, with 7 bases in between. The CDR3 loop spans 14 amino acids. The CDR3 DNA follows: TGTGCCAGCTCACCACCGGCAGCACAAGAGACCCAGTACTTC. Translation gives CASSPPAAQETQYF.

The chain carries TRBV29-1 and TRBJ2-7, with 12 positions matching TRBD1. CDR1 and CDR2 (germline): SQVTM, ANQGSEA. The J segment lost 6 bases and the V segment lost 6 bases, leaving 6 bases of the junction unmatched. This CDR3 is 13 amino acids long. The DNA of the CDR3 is TGCAGCGTCGCCGGGACAGGGGGCGTCGAGCAGTACTTC. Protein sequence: CSVAGTGGVEQYF.

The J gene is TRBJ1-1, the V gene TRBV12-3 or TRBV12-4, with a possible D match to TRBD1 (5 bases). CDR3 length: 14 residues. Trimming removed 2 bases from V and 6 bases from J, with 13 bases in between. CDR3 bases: TGTGCCAGCAGTTTATTCAGGCTGGGGGCTGAAGCTTTCTTT. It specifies CASSLFRLGAEAFF.

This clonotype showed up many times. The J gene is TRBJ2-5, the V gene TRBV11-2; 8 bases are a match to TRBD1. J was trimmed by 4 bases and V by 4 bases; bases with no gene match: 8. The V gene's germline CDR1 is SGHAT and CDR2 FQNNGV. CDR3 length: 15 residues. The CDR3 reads CASSSTPDRGETQYF. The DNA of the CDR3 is TGTGCCAGCAGCTCCACCCCCGACAGGGGAGAGACCCAGTACTTC.